Presented here are 6 T cell receptor beta chains from one specimen sequenced in a study of CD8 T cells in ankylosing spondylitis. Study results and caveats: Several highly homologous variants made up a TCR beta motif, and this motif appeared characteristic of ankylosing spondylitis blood.

These receptors' targets are unknown. TCRdb ran MiXCR on the 5' RACE reads and lists one entry per CDR3 protein. The table has about 700,000 distinct CDR3 sequences, about 20% seen once; the top ten hold about 19%. The sequencing input was blood, either unsorted or a sorted T cell fraction (not recorded which). These receptors were obtained from a male donor with ankylosing spondylitis.

The V call is TRBV29-1, the J call TRBJ1-2, with no clear D. CDR1 and CDR2 from the germline V gene are SQVTM and ANQGSEA. The germline V and J ends were trimmed by 5 bases and 0 bases, with 10 bases remaining between them. This CDR3 contains 13 residues. CDR3 protein: CSVRPDPNYGYTF. Written as DNA, the CDR3 is TGCAGCGTTAGACCGGACCCTAACTATGGCTACACCTTC.

The rearrangement joins TRBV5-1 to TRBJ2-1; TRBD2 matches 9 bases. V shed 4 bases, J shed 14 bases, and the junction held 13 bases outside the gene matches. This CDR3 has 14 residues. Germline V gene data show CDR1 as SGHRS and CDR2 as YFSETQ. This CDR3 reads CASSPGGAGGTEFF. In DNA form, the CDR3 reads TGCGCCAGCAGCCCCGGGGGAGCGGGGGGAACGGAGTTCTTC.

The J gene is TRBJ1-1, the V gene TRBV5-5; D is possibly TRBD1 (6 bases). V lost 3 bases, J lost 3 bases, and 21 bases lay in between. This CDR3 contains 17 residues. CDR1 and CDR2 (germline): SGHKS, YYEKEE (reference sequence). The CDR3 sequence: CASSSTTRTARDTEAFF. The DNA of the CDR3 is TGTGCCAGCAGCTCGACTACTCGGACAGCGCGTGACACTGAAGCTTTCTTT.

J is TRBJ2-7 and V is TRBV7-6; tentatively, D is TRBD2 (6 bases). This CDR3 comprises 16 residues. V lost 5 bases and J 1 base, leaving 18 bases between the germline ends. Germline V CDR1 and CDR2: SGHVS, FNYEAQ. The CDR3 region is CASSQGSREVSYEQYF. The CDR3 DNA follows: TGTGCCAGCAGCCAAGGATCCAGGGAGGTTTCCTACGAGCAGTACTTC.

The rearrangement links TRBV7-6 to TRBJ2-7; 8 bases align to TRBD1. Trimming took 5 bases from V and 6 from J; bases not matched to a gene: 6. The length of the CDR3 is 13 residues. CDR1 is SGHVS and CDR2 is FNYEAQ in the germline V gene. DNA for the CDR3: TGTGCCAGCAGCGGAGATACAGGGGGCGAGCAGTACTTC. Residues: CASSGDTGGEQYF.

The rearrangement joins TRBV5-1 to TRBJ2-7; 10 bases match TRBD2. This CDR3 spans 18 amino acids. Germline V gene lookup returns CDR1 SGHRS and CDR2 YFSETQ. J gave up 2 bases and V 3 bases, and 14 bases lay outside the gene matches. This CDR3 reads CASSSQPQGSGRAYEQYF. The CDR3 DNA is TGCGCCAGCAGCTCTCAACCACAGGGCAGCGGGAGGGCCTACGAGCAGTACTTC.